A selection of T cell receptor beta chains follows, all from one sample in a study of T-cell reconstitution after alpha-beta-depleted transplantation in children. From the PCR reads, TCRdb called clonotypes with MiXCR, one entry per CDR3 protein. The repertoire has a few hundred thousand distinct CDR3 sequences, 10% to 15% of them found once; the top ten carry approximately 4.3%. Sequenced material: PBMCs, taken from the stem cell graft. The receptors were sampled from a human donor who donated a stem cell graft to a child with Fanconi anemia. Both conserved end residues are part of each CDR3. A D gene is named only where the DNA matches it firmly. Size tells how often a clone was seen (once, few, many) or the class of an expanded clone, and some rows leave it out.

TRBJ1-1 many . TRBV7-8 TGTGCCAGCAGCCGGGTCGACTTAGGAGCTTTCTTT CASSRVDLGAFF
TRBJ2-1 many . TRBV3-1 TGTGCCAGCAGCCAAGCTTGGGGAGGTGTTGAGCAGTTCTTC CASSQAWGGVEQFF
TRBJ2-2 few TRBD1 TRBV4-3 TGCGCCAGCGGAATTTTGACAGGGATGGACACCGGGGAGCTGTTTTTT CASGILTGMDTGELFF
TRBJ1-5 . . TRBV6-2/TRBV6-3 TGTGCCAGCAGTCTCGGGGAGGGACGAGGGCAGCCCCAGCATTTT CASSLGEGRGQPQHF
TRBJ1-1 few TRBD1 TRBV6-6 TGTGCCAGCAGGACAGGGGCAGGGACTGAAGCTTTCTTT CASRTGAGTEAFF
TRBJ2-2 . TRBD2 TRBV6-2/TRBV6-3 TGTGCCAGCAGTCCAAGCGGGGGGAGGACCGGGGAGCTGTTTTTT CASSPSGGRTGELFF
TRBJ2-1 . TRBD1 TRBV27 TGTGCCAGCAGTTGGGGGACAGGGGTCTTATTCAATGAGCAGTTCTTC CASSWGTGVLFNEQFF
TRBJ2-3 few . TRBV5-1 TGCGCCAGCAGCCTTCAGGGGGCCGGGGGGCCGGATACGCAGTATTTT CASSLQGAGGPDTQYF
TRBJ2-7 . . TRBV4-3 TGCGCCAGCAGCCGAAAAATGCGGGAGCAGTACTTC CASSRKMREQYF
TRBJ1-1 few . TRBV5-1 TGCGCCAGCAGTCCGGAAGGCGGGACAAGGGCTTTCTTT CASSPEGGTRAFF
TRBJ2-1 . . TRBV28 TGTGCCAGCAGTTTGATAATGGATCGAGAGCAGTTCTTC CASSLIMDREQFF
TRBJ2-7 many . TRBV6-1 TGTGCCAGCAGTGAAGCAGCAGGGTTAGGCGAGCAGTACTTC CASSEAAGLGEQYF
TRBJ1-3 many TRBD1 TRBV5-6 TGTGCCAGCAGTTCCGACAGGGAGAGCTCTGGAAACACCATATATTTT CASSSDRESSGNTIYF
TRBJ1-3 few . TRBV12-3/TRBV12-4 TGTGCCAGCAGAAAACTACGGGACACCAACTCAGGAAACACCATATATTTT CASRKLRDTNSGNTIYF
TRBJ1-5 many . TRBV7-2 TGTGCCAGCAGCCCGAACGGTAATCAGCCCCAGCATTTT CASSPNGNQPQHF
TRBJ1-2 . TRBD1 TRBV9 TGTGCCAGCAGCTCTCAGGGGGCTCTAGGCTATGGCTACACCTTC CASSSQGALGYGYTF
TRBJ1-1 many . TRBV7-2 TGTGCCAGCAGCTTATCTTGGGCGGCCCCTGAAGCTTTCTTT CASSLSWAAPEAFF
TRBJ1-5 . . TRBV20-1 TGCAGTGCTAGAGGACTGAAATATAGCAATCAGCCCCAGCATTTT CSARGLKYSNQPQHF